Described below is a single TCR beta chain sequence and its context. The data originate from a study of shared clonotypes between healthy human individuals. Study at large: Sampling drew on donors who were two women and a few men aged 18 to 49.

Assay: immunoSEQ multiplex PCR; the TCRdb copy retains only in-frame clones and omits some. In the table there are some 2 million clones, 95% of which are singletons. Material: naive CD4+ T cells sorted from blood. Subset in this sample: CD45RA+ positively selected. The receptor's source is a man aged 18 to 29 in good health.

As DNA, the CDR3 is TGCGCCAGCAGCGCTAGCACTGAAGCTTTCTTT. Its protein is CASSASTEAFF. The V and J genes are TRBV5-1 and TRBJ1-1; no definite D call. Germline assignment: CDR1 SGHRS and CDR2 YFSETQ. With 4 bases removed from V and 4 bases from J, the gap between germline ends came to 5 bases. The CDR3 consists of 11 residues.